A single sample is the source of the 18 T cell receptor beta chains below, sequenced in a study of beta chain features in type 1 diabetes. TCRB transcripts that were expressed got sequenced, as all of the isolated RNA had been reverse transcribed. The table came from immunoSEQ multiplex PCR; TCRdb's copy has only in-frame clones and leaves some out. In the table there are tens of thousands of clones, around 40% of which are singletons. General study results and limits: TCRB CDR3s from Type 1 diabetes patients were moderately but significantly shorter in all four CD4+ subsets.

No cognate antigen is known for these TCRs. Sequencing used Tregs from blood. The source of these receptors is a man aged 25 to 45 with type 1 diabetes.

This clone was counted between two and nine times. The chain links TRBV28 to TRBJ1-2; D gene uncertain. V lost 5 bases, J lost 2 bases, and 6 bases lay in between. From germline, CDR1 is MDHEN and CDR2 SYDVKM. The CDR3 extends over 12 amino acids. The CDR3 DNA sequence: TGTGCCAGCAGTCCGGAGAACTATGGCTACACCTTC. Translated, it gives CASSPENYGYTF.

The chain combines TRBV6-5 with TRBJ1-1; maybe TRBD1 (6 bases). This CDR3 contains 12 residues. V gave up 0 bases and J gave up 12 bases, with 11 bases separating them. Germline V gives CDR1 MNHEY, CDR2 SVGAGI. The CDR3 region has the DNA TGTGCCAGCAGTTACTCAAAGGGGGAATCTTTCTTT. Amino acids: CASSYSKGESFF.

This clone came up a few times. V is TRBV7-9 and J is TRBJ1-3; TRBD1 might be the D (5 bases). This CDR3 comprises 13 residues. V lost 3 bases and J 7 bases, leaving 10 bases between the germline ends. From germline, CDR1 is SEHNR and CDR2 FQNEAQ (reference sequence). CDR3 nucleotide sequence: TGTGCCAGCAGCTTTGGAGGGGAGAACACCATATATTTT. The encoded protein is CASSFGGENTIYF.

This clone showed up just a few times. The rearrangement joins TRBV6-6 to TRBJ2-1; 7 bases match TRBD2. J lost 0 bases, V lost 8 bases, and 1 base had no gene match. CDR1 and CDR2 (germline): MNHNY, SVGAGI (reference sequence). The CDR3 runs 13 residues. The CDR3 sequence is CASGGSSYNEQFF. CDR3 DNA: TGTGCCAGCGGCGGGAGCTCCTACAATGAGCAGTTCTTC.

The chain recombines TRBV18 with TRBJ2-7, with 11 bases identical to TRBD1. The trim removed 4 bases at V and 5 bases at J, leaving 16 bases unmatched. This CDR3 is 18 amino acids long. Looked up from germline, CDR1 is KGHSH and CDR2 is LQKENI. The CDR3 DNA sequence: TGTGCCAGCTCACGAAATTACGTGAGCGGGACAGGGGGTAACGAGCAGTACTTC. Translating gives CASSRNYVSGTGGNEQYF.

The DNA for the CDR3 is TGTGCCAGCAGGGGGACTGTGCTAGAGACCCAGTACTTC. Translated: CASRGTVLETQYF. The chain employs TRBV2 and TRBJ2-5; D possibly corresponds to TRBD2 (6 bases). The V gene's germline CDR1 is SNHLY and CDR2 FYNNEI. There are 13 residues in the CDR3. V gave up 6 bases and J gave up 4 bases, with 12 bases separating them.

The CDR3 coding sequence is TGTGCCAGCAGCCTTGTGGCTAGCGTTACCTACGAGCAGTACTTC. Encoded protein: CASSLVASVTYEQYF. The genes are TRBV11-2 and TRBJ2-7; D perhaps matches TRBD2 (6 bases). Germline CDR1 and CDR2: SGHAT and FQNNGV. This CDR3 has 15 residues. The V and J ends lost 5 bases and 2 bases respectively, with 16 bases between them. The complete variable domain, with remaining parts taken from reference TRBV11-2 and TRBJ2-7, reads EAGVAQSPRYKIIEKRQSVAFWCNPISGHATLYWYQQILGQGPKLLIQFQNNGVVDDSQLPKDRFSAERLKGVDSTLKIQPAKLEDSAVYLCASSLVASVTYEQYFGPGTRLTVT.

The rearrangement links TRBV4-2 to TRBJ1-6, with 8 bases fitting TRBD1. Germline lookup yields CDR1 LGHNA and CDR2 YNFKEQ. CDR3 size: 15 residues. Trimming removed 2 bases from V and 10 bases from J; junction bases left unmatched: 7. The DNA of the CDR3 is TGTGCCAGCAGCCAACCAGGGGGCGGAGGCTCACCCCTCCACTTT. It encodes CASSQPGGGGSPLHF.

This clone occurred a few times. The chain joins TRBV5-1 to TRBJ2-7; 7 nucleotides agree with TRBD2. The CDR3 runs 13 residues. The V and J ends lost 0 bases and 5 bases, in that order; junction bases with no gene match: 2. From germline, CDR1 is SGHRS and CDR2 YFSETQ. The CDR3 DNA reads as TGCGCCAGCAGCTTGGGGGAGGGCCACGAGCAGTACTTC. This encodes CASSLGEGHEQYF.

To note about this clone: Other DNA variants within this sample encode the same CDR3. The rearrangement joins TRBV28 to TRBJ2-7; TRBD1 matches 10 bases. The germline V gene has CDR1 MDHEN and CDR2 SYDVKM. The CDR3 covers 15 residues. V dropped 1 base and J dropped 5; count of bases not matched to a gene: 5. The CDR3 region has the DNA TGTGCCAGCAGTTTATCCGGGACAGGGGCCCACGAGCAGTACTTC. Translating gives CASSLSGTGAHEQYF.

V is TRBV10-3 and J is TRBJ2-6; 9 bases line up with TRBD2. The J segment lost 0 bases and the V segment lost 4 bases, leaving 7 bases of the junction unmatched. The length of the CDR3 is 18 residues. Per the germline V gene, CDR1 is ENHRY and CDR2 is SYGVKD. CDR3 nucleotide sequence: TGTGCCATCAGTGCAGTGGCGGGAGGGAGCTCTGGGGCCAACGTCCTGACTTTC. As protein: CAISAVAGGSSGANVLTF.

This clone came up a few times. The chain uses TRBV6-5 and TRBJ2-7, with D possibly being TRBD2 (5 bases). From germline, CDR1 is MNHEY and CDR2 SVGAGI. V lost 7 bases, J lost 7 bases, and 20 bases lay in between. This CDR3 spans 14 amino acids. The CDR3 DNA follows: TGTGCCAGCATCCTAAATAGCCAATCGGGGGAGCAGTACTTC. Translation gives CASILNSQSGEQYF.

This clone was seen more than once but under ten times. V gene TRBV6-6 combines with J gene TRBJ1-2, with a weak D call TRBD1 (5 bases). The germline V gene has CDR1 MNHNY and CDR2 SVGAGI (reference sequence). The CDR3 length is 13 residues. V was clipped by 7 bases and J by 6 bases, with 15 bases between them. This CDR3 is CASMGPGEDGYTF. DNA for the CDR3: TGTGCCAGCATGGGGCCCGGGGAGGATGGCTACACCTTC.

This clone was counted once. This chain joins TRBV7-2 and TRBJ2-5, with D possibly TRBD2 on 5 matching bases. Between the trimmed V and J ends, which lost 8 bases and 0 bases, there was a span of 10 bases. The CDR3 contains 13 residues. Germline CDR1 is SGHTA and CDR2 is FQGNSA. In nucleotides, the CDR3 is TGTGCCAGCGGAAAGCGGAACCAAGAGACCCAGTACTTC. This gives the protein CASGKRNQETQYF.

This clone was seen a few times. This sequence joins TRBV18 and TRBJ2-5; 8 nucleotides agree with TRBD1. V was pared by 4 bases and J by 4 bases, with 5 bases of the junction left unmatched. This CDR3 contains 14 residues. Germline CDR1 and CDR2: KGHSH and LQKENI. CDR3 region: CASSRQGAGETQYF. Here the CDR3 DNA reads TGTGCCAGCTCACGGCAGGGGGCCGGAGAGACCCAGTACTTC.

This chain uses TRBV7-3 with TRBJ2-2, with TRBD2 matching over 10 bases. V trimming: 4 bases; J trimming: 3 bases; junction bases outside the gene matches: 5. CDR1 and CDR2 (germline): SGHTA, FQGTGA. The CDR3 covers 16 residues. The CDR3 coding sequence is TGTGCCAGCAGCTCAAGGACTAGCGGAGACACCGGGGAGCTGTTTTTT. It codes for CASSSRTSGDTGELFF. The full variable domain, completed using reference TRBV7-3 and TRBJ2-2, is GAGVSQTPSNKVTEKGKYVELRCDPISGHTALYWYRQSLGQGPEFLIYFQGTGAADDSGLPNDRFFAVRPEGSVSTLKIQRTERGDSAVYLCASSSRTSGDTGELFFGEGSRLTVL.

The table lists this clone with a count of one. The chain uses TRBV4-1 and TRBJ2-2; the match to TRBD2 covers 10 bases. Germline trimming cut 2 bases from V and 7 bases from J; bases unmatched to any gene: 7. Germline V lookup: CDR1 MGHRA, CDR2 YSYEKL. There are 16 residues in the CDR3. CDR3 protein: CASSQLSSGRIGELFF. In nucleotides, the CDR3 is TGCGCCAGCAGCCAACTCTCTAGCGGGAGAATCGGGGAGCTGTTTTTT.

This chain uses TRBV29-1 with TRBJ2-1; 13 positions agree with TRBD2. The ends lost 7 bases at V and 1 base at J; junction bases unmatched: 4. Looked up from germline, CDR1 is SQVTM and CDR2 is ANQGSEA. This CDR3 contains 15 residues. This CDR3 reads CSGTSGSPSYNEQFF. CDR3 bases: TGCAGCGGGACTAGCGGGAGTCCGTCCTACAATGAGCAGTTCTTC.